A single sample is the source of the 22 T cell receptor beta chains below, sequenced in a study of regulatory T cells in long-lasting Graves disease. Investigators prepared the TCR beta libraries by applying iRepertoire HTBI primers and Arm-PCR of CDR3 regions. TCRdb itself ran the multiplex PCR reads through MiXCR, one entry per CDR3 protein. Counted here are 450,000 or so distinct CDR3 sequences, under 25% occurring once; the ten biggest clones make up over 7.5%. The time point: persistent/refractory GD, antithyroid drugs over 5 years with positive TRAb. PBMCs were the source of the RNA used for TCR sequencing. This specimen was peripheral blood mononuclear cells (PBMCs), taken when the disease was refractory, from a patient treated with antithyroid drugs. These receptors came from a female donor with Graves disease.

On this clonotype: The junction differs from germline at one of its ends, possibly a read error. CDR3 sequence reads: CASRPNRDPNYGFTF. CDR3 in DNA: TGTGCCAGCAGACCCAACAGGGACCCTAACTATGGCTTCACCTTC. The rearrangement links TRBV7-9 to TRBJ1-2; TRBD1 is a possible D gene (6 bases). Germline V gene sequence: CDR1 SEHNR, CDR2 FQNEAQ (reference sequence). The CDR3 sequence is 15 residues long.

This clonotype was detected only a few times. The chain couples TRBV20-1 to TRBJ2-7; 7 bases are shared with TRBD1. The CDR3 runs 14 residues. Germline trimming cut 3 bases from V and 4 bases from J; bases unmatched to any gene: 9. Germline V CDR1 and CDR2: DFQATT, SNEGSKA (reference sequence). CDR3 bases: TGCAGTGCTAGTAACAGGGGCAGCAGTTACGAGCAGTACTTC. Amino acids: CSASNRGSSYEQYF.

The table lists this clonotype with many counts. The rearrangement links TRBV28 to TRBJ1-1; D is ambiguous. Germline V gene lookup returns CDR1 MDHEN and CDR2 SYDVKM. V was pared by 6 bases and J by 4 bases, with 15 bases between. The CDR3 is 14 residues long. CDR3 sequence (DNA): TGTGCCAGCAGCCGCCGGCAATCTGGCACTGAAGCTTTCTTT. This sequence encodes CASSRRQSGTEAFF.

The chain links TRBV9 to TRBJ2-3, with a possible D match to TRBD1 (5 bases). Germline CDR1 reads SGDLS; CDR2 reads YYNGEE. The CDR3 is 14 residues long. The germline V and J ends were trimmed by 0 bases and 2 bases, with 7 bases remaining between them. CDR3 bases: TGTGCCAGCAGCGTAGAACAGGTCACAGATACGCAGTATTTT. This translates into CASSVEQVTDTQYF.

This clonotype has only a few counts. The chain recombines TRBV2 with TRBJ2-5; the D gene is possibly TRBD2 (6 bases). Germline loops: CDR1 SNHLY, CDR2 FYNNEI. This CDR3 has 16 amino acids. Trimming removed 4 bases from V and 2 bases from J, with 17 bases in between. In DNA form, the CDR3 reads TGTGCCAGCAGTGTAACTCCTAGGCGGGGACAAGAGACCCAGTACTTC. As protein: CASSVTPRRGQETQYF.

This clonotype has ten or more counts. The CDR3: CASSETEYEQYF. CDR3 in DNA: TGTGCCAGCAGTGAGACTGAATACGAGCAGTACTTC. The chain combines TRBV6-1 with TRBJ2-7; D gene uncertain. The ends were cut back, 3 bases at V and 4 bases at J, with 7 bases in the middle. In germline, CDR1 is MNHNS, CDR2 SASEGT. The CDR3 totals 12 residues.

A few counts support this clonotype. The chain's CDR3 is CSASRGVGLGEQYF. The DNA of the CDR3 is TGCAGTGCTAGTCGCGGGGTCGGTCTCGGCGAGCAGTACTTC. The chain employs TRBV20-1 and TRBJ2-7, with D maybe TRBD2 (6 bases). CDR1 and CDR2 from the germline V gene are DFQATT and SNEGSKA (reference sequence). The CDR3 totals 14 residues. Trimming took off 3 bases at V and 6 bases at J, with 18 bases between the two ends.

The rearrangement joins TRBV27 to TRBJ2-7; possible D gene TRBD2, 6 bases. CDR1 and CDR2 from the germline V gene are MNHEY and SMNVEV (reference sequence). The CDR3 spans 15 residues. V dropped 6 bases and J dropped 2 bases, with 17 bases sitting between them. The CDR3 DNA is TGTGCCAGCAGCTCCGGGACTCGACTAACCTACGAGCAGTACTTC. It specifies CASSSGTRLTYEQYF.

The rearrangement joins TRBV3-1 to TRBJ2-1; D is unclear. Trimming removed 4 bases from V and 8 bases from J, with 9 bases in between. The CDR3 contains 12 residues. Per germline, CDR1 LGHDT and CDR2 YNNKEL (reference sequence). The CDR3 region has the DNA TGTGCCAGCAGCCTTACAGAAGATGAGCAGTTCTTC. This gives the protein CASSLTEDEQFF.

CDR3 in DNA: TGTGCCAGCAGCCAATTTGGGCAGGGGACGATCGAGACAGATACGCAGTATTTT. Amino acids: CASSQFGQGTIETDTQYF. This chain links TRBV3-1 with TRBJ2-3; the D gene is possibly TRBD1 (6 bases). Germline values: CDR1 LGHDT, CDR2 YNNKEL (reference sequence). Trimming pared 2 bases from V and 3 bases from J, leaving 21 bases between. CDR3 length: 18 residues.

This clonotype was seen at least ten times. The chain combines TRBV30 with TRBJ1-1; D call uncertain. Germline CDR1 is GTSNPN and CDR2 is SVGIG (reference sequence). This CDR3 has 10 residues. Trimming stripped 6 bases from V and 4 bases from J, with 6 bases between. The CDR3 bases are TGTGCCTGCCCTGTCACTGAAGCTTTCTTT. Its translation: CACPVTEAFF.

On this clonotype itself: A far larger clone is just one base off, so this is likely a read error. The rearrangement joins TRBV27 to TRBJ2-7; tentatively, D is TRBD1 (6 bases). Trimming took off 5 bases at V and 2 bases at J, with 16 bases between the two ends. Germline lookup yields CDR1 MNHEY and CDR2 SMNVEV (reference sequence). The CDR3 spans 15 residues. CDR3 nucleotides: TGTGCCAGCAGTATCGGCAGGGGAAACACCTACGAGCAGTACTTC. Translating gives CASSIGRGNTYEQYF.

This clonotype was detected only a few times. The rearrangement joins TRBV6-5 to TRBJ2-7; D gene ambiguous. CDR1 is MNHEY, CDR2 SVGAGI, per germline. The CDR3 contains 12 residues. V lost 3 bases and J 6 bases, leaving 9 bases between the germline ends. The CDR3 loop is CASSYFGSEQYF. DNA of the CDR3: TGTGCCAGCAGTTATTTCGGTTCCGAGCAGTACTTC.

In its sample, this clonotype was seen a few times. The gene calls are TRBV20-1 and TRBJ2-7, with D perhaps TRBD1 (5 bases). The CDR3 runs to 12 residues. Looked up from germline, CDR1 is DFQATT and CDR2 is SNEGSKA (reference sequence). With 3 bases removed from V and 3 bases from J, the gap between germline ends came to 9 bases. The CDR3 sequence is CSASPQVYEQYF. CDR3 coding DNA: TGCAGTGCTAGCCCACAGGTCTACGAGCAGTACTTC.

The V gene is TRBV10-3, the J gene TRBJ2-7, with 10 bases aligning to TRBD2. This CDR3 region has 16 residues. Unmatched junction bases numbered 6, after V lost 4 bases and J lost 0 bases. The germline V gene has CDR1 ENHRY and CDR2 SYGVKD. The CDR3 DNA sequence: TGTGCCATCAGTGGGCTAGCGGGAGATCCCTCCTACGAGCAGTACTTC. Translating it yields CAISGLAGDPSYEQYF.

This clonotype appeared once. This rearrangement joins TRBV27 to TRBJ2-5; 7 bases match TRBD1. The end of the DNA aligns better with TRBJ2-1, so the J call may be wrong. The CDR3 sequence is 17 residues long. Germline V gene lookup returns CDR1 MNHEY and CDR2 SMNVEV (reference sequence). The CDR3 loop is CASSLPGRGGVYNEQFF. CDR3 DNA: TGTGCCAGCAGTTTACCTGGGAGAGGGGGCGTTTACAATGAGCAGTTCTTC.

This chain connects TRBV4-1 to TRBJ2-7; a weak D match, TRBD1 (6 bases). The CDR3 runs to 15 residues. Germline assignment: CDR1 MGHRA and CDR2 YSYEKL. V dropped 3 bases and J dropped 3 bases, with 15 bases sitting between them. Here the CDR3 DNA reads TGCGCCAGCAGCCAGCCGGGACAAGGCTTCTACGAGCAGTACTTC. Amino acids: CASSQPGQGFYEQYF.

This clonotype was counted a few times. J is TRBJ2-7 and V is TRBV29-1; TRBD2 matches at 8 bases. Unmatched junction bases numbered 3, after V lost 2 bases and J lost 3 bases. The length of the CDR3 is 13 residues. Germline assignment: CDR1 SQVTM and CDR2 ANQGSEA. The CDR3 sequence: CSVESGTSYEQYF. The CDR3 region has the DNA TGCAGCGTTGAATCTGGGACTAGCTACGAGCAGTACTTC.

This clonotype has only a few counts. This chain joins TRBV6-1 and TRBJ2-7; D may be TRBD2 (5 bases). Germline V gene lookup returns CDR1 MNHNS and CDR2 SASEGT. V dropped 6 bases and J dropped 9 bases, with 15 bases sitting between them. The CDR3 runs to 12 residues. Here the CDR3 DNA reads TGTGCCAGCAGAGAATGGGCGGGTGGGCAGTACTTC. The encoded protein is CASREWAGGQYF.

The chain couples TRBV2 to TRBJ2-1; 11 bases map to TRBD2. CDR3 length: 16 amino acids. The germline V gene has CDR1 SNHLY and CDR2 FYNNEI. Germline trimming cut 5 bases from V and 3 bases from J; bases unmatched to any gene: 6. The CDR3 DNA is TGTGCCAGCAGTAAGTCGGGACTAGCGGACTACAATGAGCAGTTCTTC. This gives the protein CASSKSGLADYNEQFF.

This clonotype was counted at least ten times. The V call is TRBV7-8, the J call TRBJ1-1; 9 bases are a match to TRBD1. The trim removed 3 bases at V and 5 bases at J, leaving 4 bases unmatched. CDR1 is SGHVS, CDR2 FQNEAQ, per germline. The CDR3 totals 14 residues. For the CDR3, the DNA is TGTGCCAGCAGCTTGGCCGGGACAGGGACTGAAGCTTTCTTT. Its translation: CASSLAGTGTEAFF.

This clonotype has at least ten counts. J is TRBJ2-5 and V is TRBV7-9; TRBD1 matches 8 bases. The CDR3 runs to 14 residues. With 4 bases clipped from V and 5 bases from J, the junction kept 6 bases outside the gene matches. The germline V gene has CDR1 SEHNR and CDR2 FQNEAQ (reference sequence). The CDR3 DNA reads TGTGCCAGCAGCTCACTGACAGGGGTGGAGACCCAGTACTTC. Amino acids: CASSSLTGVETQYF.